The next 20 T cell receptor beta chains were all read from a single sample in a study of Graves' ophthalmopathy and Graves' hyperthyroidism. Amplified material comprised TCR beta CDR3 regions derived from RNA transcripts. An initial RT-PCR round employing HTBI primers preceded a second-round multiplex PCR. TCRdb used MiXCR to reprocess the multiplex PCR reads, holding one entry per CDR3 protein. The sample records roughly 500,000 distinct CDR3 sequences, around an eighth being singletons. The source material was blood. These receptors were collected from a woman in her 30s with Graves' ophthalmopathy.

This clonotype was detected ten times or more. The DNA of the CDR3 is TGTGCCAGCAGTCTCCCGGGACTCAACTATGGCTACACCTTC. As protein: CASSLPGLNYGYTF. The chain uses TRBV7-2 and TRBJ1-2, with a weak D call TRBD1 (5 bases). This CDR3 is built from 14 residues. From germline, CDR1 is SGHTA and CDR2 FQGNSA. V was clipped by 6 bases and J by 2 bases, with 13 bases between them.

At least ten counts were recorded for this clonotype. The rearrangement uses TRBV4-1 and TRBJ1-1; 9 nucleotides line up with TRBD1. Germline V CDR1 and CDR2: MGHRA, YSYEKL. V shed 2 bases and J 2 bases; nucleotides not matched to a gene: 6. The CDR3 runs 16 residues. CDR3 loop: CASSQPHRGRNTEAFF. Written as DNA, the CDR3 is TGCGCCAGCAGCCAACCCCACAGGGGGCGAAACACTGAAGCTTTCTTT.

The chain has TRBV28 and TRBJ2-7; 7 bases agree with TRBD1. Germline-derived CDR1 and CDR2 are MDHEN and SYDVKM. Germline trimming cut 3 bases from V and 2 bases from J; bases unmatched to any gene: 7. This CDR3 has 15 residues. In DNA form, the CDR3 reads TGTGCCAGCAGTTTTGCCCGGGACAGAACCTACGAGCAGTACTTC. Its translation: CASSFARDRTYEQYF.

Many counts were recorded for this clonotype. The chain has TRBV12-5 and TRBJ1-2; D unclear. This CDR3 has 14 residues. CDR1 is LGHNT and CDR2 is FRNRAP in the germline V gene. V shed 3 bases and J shed 0 bases, with 8 bases lying between them. This CDR3 is CASGLAGTNYGYTF. For the CDR3, the DNA is TGTGCTAGTGGTTTAGCAGGAACTAACTATGGCTACACCTTC.

This clonotype has more than one count but fewer than ten. A much larger clone lies one base from this, so it may be a read error. The V gene is TRBV6-1, the J gene TRBJ1-6; TRBD1 is a possible D gene (5 bases). Germline lookup yields CDR1 MNHNS and CDR2 SASEGT. This CDR3 contains 15 residues. The DNA of the CDR3 is TGTGCCAGTTACGCATTTGGAAGGGGTGTTTCACACCTCCACTTT. This codes for CASYAFGRGVSHLHF.

This clonotype was detected many times. The CDR3 DNA follows: TGTGCCATCAGTGGGGGCCACTCTGGAAACACCATATATTTT. It codes for CAISGGHSGNTIYF. The chain recombines TRBV10-3 with TRBJ1-3; perhaps TRBD1 as D (5 bases). Trimming removed 4 bases at V and 0 bases at J, with 7 bases between. In germline, CDR1 is ENHRY, CDR2 SYGVKD. This CDR3 region has 14 residues.

This clonotype has at least ten counts. The gene calls are TRBV6-5 and TRBJ1-5; D is perhaps TRBD1 (5 bases). The CDR3 length is 15 residues. V shed 6 bases and J shed 2 bases, with 14 bases lying between them. Germline V gene data show CDR1 as MNHEY and CDR2 as SVGAGI. The CDR3 sequence is CASSQRGIGNQPQHF. Here the CDR3 DNA reads TGTGCCAGCAGCCAGCGGGGGATTGGCAATCAGCCCCAGCATTTT.

This clonotype was counted ten times or more. J is TRBJ2-5 and V is TRBV7-8; TRBD1 aligns across 8 bases. This CDR3 spans 16 amino acids. Germline CDR1 and CDR2: SGHVS and FQNEAQ. The trim removed 5 bases at V and 5 bases at J, leaving 13 bases unmatched. The CDR3: CASSLSGQGGVETQYF. The CDR3 bases are TGTGCCAGCAGCCTCTCCGGACAGGGAGGAGTGGAGACCCAGTACTTC.

This clonotype was picked up a small number of times. The chain carries TRBV6-5 and TRBJ1-1; TRBD1 matches 11 bases. CDR1 is MNHEY and CDR2 is SVGAGI in the germline V gene. The CDR3 totals 17 residues. Trimming removed 4 bases from V and 0 bases from J; junction bases left unmatched: 7. The CDR3 reads CASSSVLGQGVNTEAFF. The CDR3 DNA reads as TGTGCCAGCAGTTCCGTCTTGGGACAGGGGGTGAACACTGAAGCTTTCTTT.

The CDR3, as DNA: TGTGCCAGCAGTTTTAGACTTTTGGATGGCTACACCTTC. Residues: CASSFRLLDGYTF. The chain has TRBV12-3 or TRBV12-4 and TRBJ1-2; D remains unclear. Deletions cut 3 bases from V and 6 bases from J, with 11 bases between. The CDR3 spans 13 residues.

This clonotype was detected ten times or more. V usage is TRBV27 and J usage is TRBJ1-2; 7 nucleotides align to TRBD1. From germline, CDR1 is MNHEY and CDR2 SMNVEV (reference sequence). This CDR3 contains 14 residues. Trimming cost V 2 bases and J 4 bases; bases outside gene matches: 4. DNA of the CDR3: TGTGCCAGCAGTTTAGACAGGGTCGGCTATGGCTACACCTTC. This encodes CASSLDRVGYGYTF.

This clonotype was detected many times. The chain combines TRBV25-1 with TRBJ1-6; a weak D match, TRBD1 (6 bases). The CDR3 totals 13 residues. Germline V gives CDR1 MGHDK, CDR2 SYGVNS. V was trimmed by 4 bases and J by 9 bases, leaving 10 bases between them. The CDR3 coding sequence is TGTGCCAGCAGTGCCTGGGACATTTCACCCCTCCACTTT. As protein: CASSAWDISPLHF.

This clonotype was detected many times. This chain uses TRBV20-1 with TRBJ1-2; D gene uncertain. CDR1 is DFQATT and CDR2 is SNEGSKA in the germline V gene (reference sequence). With 1 base removed from V and 2 bases from J, the gap between germline ends came to 11 bases. The CDR3 has 14 residues. The CDR3 DNA is TGCAGTGCTAGAGCCCCCCTAGAGAACTATGGCTACACCTTC. It specifies CSARAPLENYGYTF.

A word on this clonotype: The junction departs from the called germline gene at one end, perhaps through a read error. The chain uses TRBV10-3 and TRBJ1-2, with D tentatively TRBD1 (5 bases). The CDR3 runs 14 residues. Germline values: CDR1 ENHRY, CDR2 SYGVKD. This CDR3 is CATSDSTDLYGYTF. The CDR3 DNA sequence: TGTGCCACCAGTGATTCGACAGATCTCTATGGCTACACCTTC.

There are many counts of this clonotype. V and J are TRBV28 and TRBJ1-2; possible D gene TRBD1, 5 bases. Germline V gene data show CDR1 as MDHEN and CDR2 as SYDVKM. Trimming removed 7 bases at V and 8 bases at J, with 17 bases between. This CDR3 region has 13 residues. This CDR3 reads CASTDKTVRGYTF. DNA for the CDR3: TGTGCCAGCACCGACAAGACAGTCCGGGGCTACACCTTC.

In this sample, this clonotype turned up a few times. V is TRBV7-2 and J is TRBJ2-4, with D possibly TRBD2 on 6 matching bases. CDR1 and CDR2 from the germline V gene are SGHTA and FQGNSA. Trimming stripped 4 bases from V and 3 bases from J, with 13 bases between. CDR3 size: 15 residues. The CDR3 reads CASSSVGGSKNIQYF. The DNA for the CDR3 is TGTGCCAGCAGCTCCGTCGGGGGTAGCAAAAACATTCAGTACTTC.

The chain uses TRBV5-1 and TRBJ2-7, with a weak D call TRBD2 (5 bases). This CDR3 region has 16 residues. Deletions cut 0 bases from V and 0 bases from J, with 13 bases between. Looked up from germline, CDR1 is SGHRS and CDR2 is YFSETQ. The CDR3: CASSLADYTPSYEQYF. The CDR3 nucleotides are TGCGCCAGCAGCTTGGCCGACTACACTCCCTCCTACGAGCAGTACTTC.

This rearrangement joins TRBV30 to TRBJ1-1; 8 nucleotides agree with TRBD1. This CDR3 has 14 residues. Trimming took 4 bases from V and 3 from J; bases not matched to a gene: 7. Germline loops: CDR1 GTSNPN, CDR2 SVGIG (reference sequence). CDR3 loop: CAWTEDRVDTEAFF. Written as DNA, the CDR3 is TGTGCCTGGACCGAGGACAGGGTGGACACTGAAGCTTTCTTT.

V and J are TRBV6-5 and TRBJ1-2, with D uncertain. Germline V lookup: CDR1 MNHEY, CDR2 SVGAGI. Trimming took 2 bases from V and 5 from J, leaving 15 bases between them. The CDR3 is 15 residues long. CDR3 DNA sequence: TGTGCCAGCAGTTACAGACAAATAAACAATTATGGCTACACCTTC. It is translated as CASSYRQINNYGYTF.

In its sample, this clonotype was seen many times. The chain is built from TRBV20-1 and TRBJ2-2; D is unresolved. Germline loops: CDR1 DFQATT, CDR2 SNEGSKA (reference sequence). The CDR3 is 14 amino acids. Trimming removed 7 bases from V and 6 bases from J, with 18 bases in between. The CDR3 nucleotides read TGCAGTGGGAAGCAAGTGCATGAGGCCGGGGAGCTGTTTTTT. It encodes CSGKQVHEAGELFF.